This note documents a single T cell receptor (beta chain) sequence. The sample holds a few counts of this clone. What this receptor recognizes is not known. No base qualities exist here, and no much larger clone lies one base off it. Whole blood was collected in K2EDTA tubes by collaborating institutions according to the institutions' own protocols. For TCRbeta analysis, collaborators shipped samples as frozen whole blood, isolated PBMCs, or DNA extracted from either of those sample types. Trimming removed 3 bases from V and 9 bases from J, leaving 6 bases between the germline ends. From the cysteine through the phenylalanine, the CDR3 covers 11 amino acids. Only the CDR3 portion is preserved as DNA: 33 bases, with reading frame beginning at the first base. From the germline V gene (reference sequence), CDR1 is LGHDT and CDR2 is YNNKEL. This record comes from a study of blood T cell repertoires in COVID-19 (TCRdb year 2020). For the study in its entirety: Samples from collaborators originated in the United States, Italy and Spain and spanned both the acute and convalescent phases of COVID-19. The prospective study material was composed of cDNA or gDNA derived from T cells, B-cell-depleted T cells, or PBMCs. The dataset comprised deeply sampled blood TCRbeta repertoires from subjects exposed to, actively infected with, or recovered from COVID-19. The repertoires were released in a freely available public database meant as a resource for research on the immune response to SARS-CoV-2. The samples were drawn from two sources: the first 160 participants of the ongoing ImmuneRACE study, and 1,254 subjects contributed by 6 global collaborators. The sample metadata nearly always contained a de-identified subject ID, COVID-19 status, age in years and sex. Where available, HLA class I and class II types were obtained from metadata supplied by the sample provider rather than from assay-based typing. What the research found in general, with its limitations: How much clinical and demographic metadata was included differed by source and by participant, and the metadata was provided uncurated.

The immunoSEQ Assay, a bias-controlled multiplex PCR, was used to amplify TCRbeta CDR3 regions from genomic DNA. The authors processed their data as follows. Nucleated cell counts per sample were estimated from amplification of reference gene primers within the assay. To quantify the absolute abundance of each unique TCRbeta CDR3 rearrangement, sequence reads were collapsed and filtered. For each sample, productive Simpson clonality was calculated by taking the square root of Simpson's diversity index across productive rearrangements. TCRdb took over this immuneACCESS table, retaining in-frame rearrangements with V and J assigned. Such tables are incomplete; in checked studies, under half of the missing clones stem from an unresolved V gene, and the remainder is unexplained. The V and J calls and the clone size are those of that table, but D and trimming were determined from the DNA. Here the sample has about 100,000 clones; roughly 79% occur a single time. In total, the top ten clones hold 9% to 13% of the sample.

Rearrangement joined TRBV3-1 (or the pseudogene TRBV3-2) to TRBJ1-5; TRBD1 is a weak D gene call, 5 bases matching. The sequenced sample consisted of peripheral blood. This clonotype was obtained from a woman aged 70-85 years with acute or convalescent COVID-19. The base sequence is TGTGCCAGCAGCCAGGGGGGGCCCCAGCATTTT. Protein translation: CASSQGGPQHF.